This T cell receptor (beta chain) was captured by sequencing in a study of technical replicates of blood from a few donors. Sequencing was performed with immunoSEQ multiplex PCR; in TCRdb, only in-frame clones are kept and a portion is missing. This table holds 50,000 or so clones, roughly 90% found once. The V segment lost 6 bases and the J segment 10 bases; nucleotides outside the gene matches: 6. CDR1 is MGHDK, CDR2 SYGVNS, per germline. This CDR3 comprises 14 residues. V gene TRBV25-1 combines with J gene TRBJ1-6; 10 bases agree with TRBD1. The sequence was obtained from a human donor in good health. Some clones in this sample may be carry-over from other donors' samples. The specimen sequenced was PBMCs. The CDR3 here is CASRTGTGVSPLHF. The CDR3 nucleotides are TGTGCCAGCAGGACCGGGACAGGGGTCTCACCCCTCCACTTT.